Shown below are 27 T cell receptor beta chains from a single sample sequenced in a study of cytomegalovirus exposure and HLA in healthy donors. Use of 60 Vbeta and 13 Jbeta primers characterized the PCR. Profiled with immunoSEQ multiplex PCR; TCRdb holds only in-frame clones, not every one. Of about 120,000 clones in the sample, 75% to 90% are singletons; the top ten hold 2% to 2.5%. The sample comprised PBMCs. Receptors originate from a man aged 30 to 39 in good health and CMV-seronegative.

This chain uses TRBV19 with TRBJ2-2; the D gene is possibly TRBD2 (7 bases). Trimming stripped 1 base from V and 6 bases from J, with 12 bases between. This CDR3 comprises 15 residues. CDR1 is LNHDA and CDR2 is SQIVND in the germline V gene (reference sequence). The CDR3 loop reads CASSIVGGGSGELFF. DNA of the CDR3: TGTGCCAGTAGTATAGTTGGGGGGGGCTCCGGGGAGCTGTTTTTT.

The V and J genes are TRBV11-2 and TRBJ2-7; TRBD1 aligns across 9 bases. CDR3 length: 17 amino acids. The V gene end was trimmed by 7 bases and the J gene end by 1 base; junction bases not matched to a gene: 14. Germline V gives CDR1 SGHAT, CDR2 FQNNGV. CDR3 sequence: CASTRHGQGTLSYEQYF. CDR3 sequence (DNA): TGTGCCAGCACCCGACACGGACAGGGGACATTATCCTACGAGCAGTACTTC.

This chain links TRBV19 with TRBJ1-3, with 8 nucleotides matching TRBD1. The CDR3 contains 14 residues. V was pared by 6 bases and J by 2 bases, with 3 bases of the junction left unmatched. Looked up from germline, CDR1 is LNHDA and CDR2 is SQIVND (reference sequence). CDR3 residues: CASRDRGTGNTIYF. CDR3 DNA: TGTGCCAGTAGAGACAGGGGAACTGGAAACACCATATATTTT.

The gene calls are TRBV9 and TRBJ2-7; 9 bases fit TRBD1. Germline loops: CDR1 SGDLS, CDR2 YYNGEE. With 4 bases clipped from V and 5 bases from J, the junction kept 7 bases outside the gene matches. CDR3 size: 14 residues. Here the CDR3 reads CASSPWTGANEQYF. The CDR3 DNA reads TGTGCCAGCAGCCCTTGGACAGGGGCGAACGAGCAGTACTTC.

This chain joins TRBV7-8 and TRBJ1-6, with 7 bases that match TRBD1. The CDR3 contains 15 residues. Germline V gene lookup returns CDR1 SGHVS and CDR2 FQNEAQ. The V and J ends lost 9 bases and 7 bases, in that order; junction bases with no gene match: 12. CDR3 sequence (DNA): TGTGCCAGTAGACTAGGGGGCGCGAGGAATTCACCCCTCCACTTT. Translating gives CASRLGGARNSPLHF.

The CDR3: CASSPVPGYEQYF. CDR3 bases: TGTGCCAGCAGCCCCGTCCCGGGTTACGAGCAGTACTTC. The rearrangement links TRBV6-6 to TRBJ2-7; D call uncertain. The CDR3 extends over 13 amino acids. Trimming took 6 bases from V and 4 from J, leaving 13 bases between them. CDR1 and CDR2 (germline): MNHNY, SVGAGI (reference sequence).

This rearrangement joins TRBV2 to TRBJ1-1, with a possible D match to TRBD1 (5 bases). CDR3 length: 13 residues. V lost 0 bases and J lost 3, with 5 bases in between. The germline CDR1 and CDR2 sequences are SNHLY and FYNNEI. This chain's CDR3 is CASSEAGDTEAFF. CDR3 in DNA: TGTGCCAGCAGTGAAGCAGGGGACACTGAAGCTTTCTTT.

The chain links TRBV29-1 to TRBJ2-1; tentatively, D is TRBD1 (5 bases). The CDR3 has 10 amino acids. Germline V lookup: CDR1 SQVTM, CDR2 ANQGSEA. V was cut by 3 bases and J by 9 bases, with 6 bases left in between. CDR3 residues: CSVDRGEQFF. In DNA form, the CDR3 reads TGCAGCGTTGATAGGGGTGAGCAGTTCTTC.

The rearrangement joins TRBV7-8 to TRBJ1-2; 8 bases align to TRBD1. Per germline, CDR1 SGHVS and CDR2 FQNEAQ. This CDR3 contains 14 residues. V lost 5 bases to trimming and J lost 3 bases; unmatched junction nucleotides: 5. This CDR3 is CASSPQTGDYGYTF. CDR3 in DNA: TGTGCCAGCAGCCCCCAGACAGGGGACTATGGCTACACCTTC.

The genes are TRBV5-1 and TRBJ2-2; 7 bases are a match to TRBD1. With 7 bases clipped from V and 5 bases from J, the junction kept 11 bases outside the gene matches. The CDR3 sequence is 15 residues long. The germline V gene encodes CDR1 SGHRS and CDR2 YFSETQ. CDR3 loop: CASQEGAGGTGELFF. As DNA, the CDR3 is TGCGCCAGCCAAGAGGGGGCAGGGGGAACCGGGGAGCTGTTTTTT.

This CDR3 is CASSQERVLNEKLFF. CDR3 nucleotide sequence: TGCGCCAGCAGCCAAGAGCGGGTCTTAAATGAAAAACTGTTTTTT. This chain connects TRBV4-3 to TRBJ1-4; the D is unclear. The CDR3 contains 15 residues. The V gene lost 0 bases and the J gene lost 5 bases, with 10 bases spanning the gap. Germline values: CDR1 LGHNA, CDR2 YSLEER.

This clone was picked up a small number of times. The chain recombines TRBV9 with TRBJ2-6; 10 nucleotides line up with TRBD1. CDR3 length equals 18 residues. CDR1 SGDLS and CDR2 YYNGEE come from the germline V gene. The V gene end was trimmed by 0 bases and the J gene end by 0 bases; junction bases not matched to a gene: 3. The CDR3 protein is CASSVAGTGVSGANVLTF. The CDR3 coding sequence is TGTGCCAGCAGCGTAGCAGGGACAGGGGTCTCTGGGGCCAACGTCCTGACTTTC.

The chain employs TRBV6-1 and TRBJ2-1, with 11 bases that match TRBD2. Germline values: CDR1 MNHNS, CDR2 SASEGT. The V gene end was trimmed by 2 bases and the J gene end by 12 bases; junction bases not matched to a gene: 12. This CDR3 is 16 amino acids long. This CDR3 is CASSEITSGGGSGQFF. The CDR3 bases are TGTGCCAGCAGTGAAATAACTAGCGGGGGTGGATCGGGGCAGTTCTTC.

This chain uses TRBV4-3 with TRBJ2-3; D is perhaps TRBD2 (5 bases). The CDR3 is 18 residues long. In germline, CDR1 is LGHNA, CDR2 YSLEER. V gave up 3 bases and J gave up 2 bases, with 21 bases separating them. CDR3 sequence: CASSQAKRGEEDTDTQYF. DNA of the CDR3: TGCGCCAGCAGCCAGGCAAAACGGGGTGAGGAAGACACAGATACGCAGTATTTT.

The rearrangement links TRBV5-1 to TRBJ2-6; maybe TRBD1 (6 bases). The CDR3 loop spans 15 amino acids. CDR1 is SGHRS and CDR2 is YFSETQ in the germline V gene. Trimming removed 0 bases from V and 2 bases from J, with 6 bases in between. This chain's CDR3 is CASSLGTAGANVLTF. The CDR3 DNA reads TGCGCCAGCAGCTTGGGGACAGCTGGGGCCAACGTCCTGACTTTC. The full variable domain, with the rest looked up from reference TRBV5-1 and TRBJ2-6, is KAGVTQTPRYLIKTRGQQVTLSCSPISGHRSVSWYQQTPGQGLQFLFEYFSETQRNKGNFPGRFSGRQFSNSRSEMNVSTLELGDSALYLCASSLGTAGANVLTFGAGSRLTVL.

This clone appeared a few times. The rearrangement joins TRBV19 to TRBJ1-2, with TRBD1 matching over 9 bases. Germline values: CDR1 LNHDA, CDR2 SQIVND (reference sequence). V lost 5 bases and J lost 0; bases outside the gene matches: 4. The CDR3 loop spans 15 amino acids. The CDR3 loop reads CASSVRTGANYGYTF. In DNA form, the CDR3 reads TGTGCCAGTAGTGTGCGGACAGGGGCTAACTATGGCTACACCTTC.

The rearrangement links TRBV7-2 to TRBJ2-3; maybe TRBD1 (5 bases). The CDR3 is 18 amino acids. CDR1 is SGHTA and CDR2 is FQGNSA in the germline V gene. V lost 1 base and J lost 4, with 21 bases in between. The CDR3 spells CASSLGQLEMLSSDTQYF. The CDR3 nucleotides are TGTGCCAGCAGCTTAGGACAGCTAGAGATGCTCTCGTCAGATACGCAGTATTTT. Supplemented by reference TRBV7-2 and TRBJ2-3, the full variable domain reads GAGVSQSPSNKVTEKGKDVELRCDPISGHTALYWYRQSLGQGLEFLIYFQGNSAPDKSGLPSDRFSAERTGGSVSTLTIQRTQQEDSAVYLCASSLGQLEMLSSDTQYFGPGTRLTVL.

This chain joins TRBV11-2 and TRBJ2-7, with D unresolved. Germline loops: CDR1 SGHAT, CDR2 FQNNGV. V gave up 0 bases and J gave up 7 bases, with 16 bases separating them. The CDR3 spans 15 residues. CDR3 sequence reads: CASSLDSSSEWEQYF. The CDR3 DNA is TGTGCCAGCAGCTTAGATTCGTCCTCGGAGTGGGAGCAGTACTTC.

This clone was recorded a few times. The J gene is TRBJ2-3, the V gene TRBV4-1; D unclear. Trimming stripped 0 bases from V and 1 base from J, with 11 bases between. The CDR3 totals 16 residues. Germline assignment: CDR1 MGHRA and CDR2 YSYEKL. The CDR3 DNA is TGCGCCAGCAGCCAAGATACACAGTACCGCACAGATACGCAGTATTTT. Its protein product is CASSQDTQYRTDTQYF.

The V call is TRBV7-2, the J call TRBJ1-2, with no clear D. V lost 5 bases to trimming and J lost 3 bases, with 10 bases between them. CDR3 size: 13 residues. Germline CDR1 and CDR2: SGHTA and FQGNSA. CDR3 region: CASSERGDYGYTF. CDR3 sequence (DNA): TGTGCCAGCAGCGAACGCGGGGACTATGGCTACACCTTC. The full variable domain, rest sourced from reference TRBV7-2 and TRBJ1-2, is GAGVSQSPSNKVTEKGKDVELRCDPISGHTALYWYRQSLGQGLEFLIYFQGNSAPDKSGLPSDRFSAERTGGSVSTLTIQRTQQEDSAVYLCASSERGDYGYTFGSGTRLTVV.

Written as DNA, the CDR3 is TGTGCCAGCAGTGAATCAACAGGGTATCAGCCCCAGCATTTT. Translating it yields CASSESTGYQPQHF. The V and J genes are TRBV2 and TRBJ1-5; D is possibly TRBD1 (6 bases). V dropped 2 bases and J dropped 5 bases, with 10 bases sitting between them. Germline V gives CDR1 SNHLY, CDR2 FYNNEI. The CDR3 totals 14 residues.

Details on this clone: One junction end does not reproduce the germline sequence, and a read error may be involved. The chain combines TRBV6-5 with TRBJ2-4; 7 nucleotides match TRBD1. The CDR3 contains 15 residues. CDR1 is MNHEY and CDR2 is SVGAGI in the germline V gene. The CDR3: CASSYSETGRNSQYF. CDR3 DNA sequence: TGTGCCAGCAGTTACTCGGAGACAGGGAGAAACAGTCAGTACTTC.

V usage is TRBV13 and J usage is TRBJ2-3; tentatively, D is TRBD2 (7 bases). Per germline, CDR1 PRHDT and CDR2 FYEKMQ (reference sequence). Trimming left V 0 bases short and J 4 bases short, with 17 bases between. This CDR3 has 17 residues. This chain's CDR3 is CASSLGGRGVSADTQYF. CDR3 DNA: TGTGCCAGCAGCTTAGGGGGGAGGGGGGTTTCTGCAGATACGCAGTATTTT.

V gene TRBV10-3 combines with J gene TRBJ1-1, with TRBD1 matching over 12 bases. Germline V gene sequence: CDR1 ENHRY, CDR2 SYGVKD. The V and J ends lost 6 bases and 4 bases, in that order; junction bases with no gene match: 9. CDR3 size: 16 residues. The DNA of the CDR3 is TGTGCCATCAGCAAGGGACAGGGGGCTTCAATCACTGAAGCTTTCTTT. Encoded protein: CAISKGQGASITEAFF.

V gene TRBV5-1 combines with J gene TRBJ2-3; D unresolved. Germline V CDR1 and CDR2: SGHRS, YFSETQ. The CDR3 runs 14 residues. V dropped 1 base and J dropped 0 bases, with 6 bases sitting between them. As DNA, the CDR3 is TGCGCCAGCAGCTTGCCGGAGAGCACAGATACGCAGTATTTT. Residues: CASSLPESTDTQYF.

This clone was seen only a few times. The chain employs TRBV28 and TRBJ1-5, with D perhaps matching TRBD1 (6 bases). The CDR3 spans 13 residues. CDR1 and CDR2 (germline): MDHEN, SYDVKM. Trimming left V 6 bases short and J 6 bases short, with 12 bases between. Here the CDR3 DNA reads TGTGCCAGCAGAGACCCAGGGGCTCAGCCCCAGCATTTT. This codes for CASRDPGAQPQHF.

The V and J genes are TRBV4-1 and TRBJ1-2; TRBD1 agrees at 7 bases. Germline trimming cut 4 bases from V and 5 bases from J; bases unmatched to any gene: 4. The CDR3 length is 13 residues. Per germline, CDR1 MGHRA and CDR2 YSYEKL. The CDR3 spells CASSRTGPYGYTF. In nucleotides, the CDR3 is TGCGCCAGCAGCCGGACAGGACCTTATGGCTACACCTTC.